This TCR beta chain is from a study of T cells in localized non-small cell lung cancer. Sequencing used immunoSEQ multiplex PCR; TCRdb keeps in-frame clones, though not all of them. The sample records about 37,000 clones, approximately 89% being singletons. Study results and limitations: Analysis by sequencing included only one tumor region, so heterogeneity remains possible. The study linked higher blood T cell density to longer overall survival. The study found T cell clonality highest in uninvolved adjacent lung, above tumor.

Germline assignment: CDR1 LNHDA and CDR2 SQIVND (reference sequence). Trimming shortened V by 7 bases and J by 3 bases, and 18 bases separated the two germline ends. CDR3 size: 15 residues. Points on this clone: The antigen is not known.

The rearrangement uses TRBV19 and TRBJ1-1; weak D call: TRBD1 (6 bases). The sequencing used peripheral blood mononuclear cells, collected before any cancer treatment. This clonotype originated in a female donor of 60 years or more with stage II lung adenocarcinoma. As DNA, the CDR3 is TGTGCCAGTACTAATACAGGGAGCGGGGACACTGAAGCTTTCTTT. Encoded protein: CASTNTGSGDTEAFF.